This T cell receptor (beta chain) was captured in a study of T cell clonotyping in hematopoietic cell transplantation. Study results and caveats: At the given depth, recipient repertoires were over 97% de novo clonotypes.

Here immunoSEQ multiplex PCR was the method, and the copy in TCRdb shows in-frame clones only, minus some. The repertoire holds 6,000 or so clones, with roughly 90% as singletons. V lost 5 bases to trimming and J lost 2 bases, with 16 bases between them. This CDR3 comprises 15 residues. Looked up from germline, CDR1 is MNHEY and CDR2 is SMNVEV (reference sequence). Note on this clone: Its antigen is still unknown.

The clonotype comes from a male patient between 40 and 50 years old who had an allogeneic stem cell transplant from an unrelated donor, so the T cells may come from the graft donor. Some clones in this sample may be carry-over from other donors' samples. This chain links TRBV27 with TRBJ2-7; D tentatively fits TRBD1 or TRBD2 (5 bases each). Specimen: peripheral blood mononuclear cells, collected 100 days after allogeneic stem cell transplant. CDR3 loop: CASSPSGTVTYEQYF. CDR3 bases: TGTGCCAGCAGTCCCTCCGGGACGGTCACCTACGAGCAGTACTTC.